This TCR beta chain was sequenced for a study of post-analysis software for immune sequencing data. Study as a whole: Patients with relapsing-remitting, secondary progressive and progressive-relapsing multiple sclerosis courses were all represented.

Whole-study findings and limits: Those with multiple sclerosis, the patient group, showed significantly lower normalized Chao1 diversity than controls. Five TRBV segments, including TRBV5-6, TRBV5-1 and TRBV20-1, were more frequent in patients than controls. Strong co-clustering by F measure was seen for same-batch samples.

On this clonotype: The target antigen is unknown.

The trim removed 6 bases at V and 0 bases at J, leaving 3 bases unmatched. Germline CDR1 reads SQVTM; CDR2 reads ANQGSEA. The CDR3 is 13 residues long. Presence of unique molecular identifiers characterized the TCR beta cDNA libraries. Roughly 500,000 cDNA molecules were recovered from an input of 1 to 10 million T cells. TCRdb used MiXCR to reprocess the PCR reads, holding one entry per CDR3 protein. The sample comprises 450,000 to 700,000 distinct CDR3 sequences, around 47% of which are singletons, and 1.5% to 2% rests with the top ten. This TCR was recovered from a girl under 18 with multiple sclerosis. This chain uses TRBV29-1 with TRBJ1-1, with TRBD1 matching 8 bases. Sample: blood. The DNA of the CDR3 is TGCAGCGTGGACAGGGTGTTGAACACTGAAGCTTTCTTT. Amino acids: CSVDRVLNTEAFF.